Detailed here is one T cell receptor (beta chain). Antigen specificity is unknown. This entry comes from a study of shared clonotypes between healthy human individuals. Looked up from germline, CDR1 is MGHDK and CDR2 is SYGVNS. With 8 bases removed from V and 8 bases from J, the gap between germline ends came to 13 bases. This CDR3 comprises 12 residues. Overall study results and limits: In a few donors, about 5% of naive CD4 clonotypes appeared in common. The four-donor shared clonotypes exceeded non-shared clonotypes in generation probability, with non-shared ones scoring lower.

Running of the assay took place at deep level. Assay: immunoSEQ multiplex PCR; the TCRdb copy retains only in-frame clones and omits some. The profile shows 1,500,000 or so clones, about 98.5% of them singletons. The sequenced sample was naive CD4+ T cells sorted from blood. As for subset: CD45RA+ positively selected. The chain has TRBV25-1 and TRBJ2-1; D is possibly TRBD1 (6 bases). The receptor was derived from a man in his thirties or forties in good health. The CDR3 DNA follows: TGTGCCAGCTCGATGGGGGCTTATGAGCAGTTCTTC. This codes for CASSMGAYEQFF.